This entry concerns a single T cell receptor (beta chain). This entry belongs to a study of blood T cell repertoires in COVID-19. Overall study context: Specimens from acute and convalescent COVID-19 originated in the United States, Italy and Spain.

Authors' processing steps: Estimation of nucleated cell counts was performed using reference gene primer amplification. Some clones are missing from TCRdb's copy, which holds only in-frame ones; the method was immunoSEQ multiplex PCR. V and J calls and clone size are as listed in that table; D and trimming were resolved from the DNA. The sample holds 45,000 to 60,000 clones, approximately 85% seen once. The CDR3 loop spans 13 amino acids. The V end lost 0 bases, the J end lost 7 bases, and 10 bases lay between the germline ends. Germline CDR1 reads SGHRS; CDR2 reads YFSETQ. The origin of this receptor is a man in his forties or fifties with active COVID-19. The J gene is TRBJ1-2, the V gene TRBV5-1, with D perhaps matching TRBD1 (5 bases). Material for sequencing was peripheral blood. The CDR3 sequence: CASSLAQGTGYTF. CDR3 nucleotide sequence: TGCGCCAGCAGCTTGGCCCAGGGAACTGGCTACACCTTC.